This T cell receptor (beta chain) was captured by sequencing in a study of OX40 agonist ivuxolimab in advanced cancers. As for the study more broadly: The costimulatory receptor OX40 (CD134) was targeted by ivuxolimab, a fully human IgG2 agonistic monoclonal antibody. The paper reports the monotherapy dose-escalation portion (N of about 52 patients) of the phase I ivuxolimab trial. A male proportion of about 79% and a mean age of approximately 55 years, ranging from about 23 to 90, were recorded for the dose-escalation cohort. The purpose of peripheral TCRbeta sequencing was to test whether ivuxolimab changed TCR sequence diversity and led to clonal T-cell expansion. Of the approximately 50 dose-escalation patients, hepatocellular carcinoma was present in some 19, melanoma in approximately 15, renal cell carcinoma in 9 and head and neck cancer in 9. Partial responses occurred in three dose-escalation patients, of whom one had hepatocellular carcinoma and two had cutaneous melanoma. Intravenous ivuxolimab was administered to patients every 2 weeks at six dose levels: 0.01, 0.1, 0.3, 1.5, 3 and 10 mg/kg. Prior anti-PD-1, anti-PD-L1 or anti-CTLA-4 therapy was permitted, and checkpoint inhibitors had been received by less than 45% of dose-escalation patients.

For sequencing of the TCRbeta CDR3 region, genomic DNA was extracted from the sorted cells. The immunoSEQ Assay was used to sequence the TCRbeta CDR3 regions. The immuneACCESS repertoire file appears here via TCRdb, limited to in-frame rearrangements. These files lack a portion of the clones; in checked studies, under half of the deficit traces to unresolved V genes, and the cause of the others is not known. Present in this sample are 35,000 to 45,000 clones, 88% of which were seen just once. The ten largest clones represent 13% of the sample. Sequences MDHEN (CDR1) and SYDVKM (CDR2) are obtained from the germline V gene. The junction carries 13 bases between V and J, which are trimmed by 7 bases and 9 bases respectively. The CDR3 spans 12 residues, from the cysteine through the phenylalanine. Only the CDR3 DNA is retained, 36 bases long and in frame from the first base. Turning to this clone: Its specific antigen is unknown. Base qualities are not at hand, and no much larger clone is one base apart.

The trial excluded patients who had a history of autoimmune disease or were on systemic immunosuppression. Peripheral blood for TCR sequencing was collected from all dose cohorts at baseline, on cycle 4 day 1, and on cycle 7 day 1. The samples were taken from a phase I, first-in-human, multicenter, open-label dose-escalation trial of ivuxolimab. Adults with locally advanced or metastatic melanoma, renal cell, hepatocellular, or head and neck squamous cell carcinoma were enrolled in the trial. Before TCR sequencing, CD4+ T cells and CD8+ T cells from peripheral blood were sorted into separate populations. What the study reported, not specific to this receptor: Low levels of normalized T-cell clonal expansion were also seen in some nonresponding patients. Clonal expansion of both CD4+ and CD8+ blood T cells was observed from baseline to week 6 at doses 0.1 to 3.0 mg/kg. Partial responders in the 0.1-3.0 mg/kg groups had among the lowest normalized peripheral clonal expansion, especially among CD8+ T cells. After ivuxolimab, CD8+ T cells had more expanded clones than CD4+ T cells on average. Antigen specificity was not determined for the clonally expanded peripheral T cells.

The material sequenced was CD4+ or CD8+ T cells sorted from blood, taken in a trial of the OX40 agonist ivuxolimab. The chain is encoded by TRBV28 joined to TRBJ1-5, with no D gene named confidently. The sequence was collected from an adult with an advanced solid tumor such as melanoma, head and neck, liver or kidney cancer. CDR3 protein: CASTPDARPQHF. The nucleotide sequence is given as TGTGCCAGCACCCCCGACGCCAGGCCCCAGCATTTT.